This TCR beta chain is drawn from a study of T cells in Graves' hyperthyroidism and ophthalmopathy. Across the whole study: Peripheral blood was obtained at initial diagnosis, preceding any treatment. Overall study findings and caveats: Appearing also in blood were most of the thyroid clonotypes expanded above 0.001.

Regions amplified from RNA transcripts were the TCR beta CDR3 regions. TCR CDR3 underwent first-round RT-PCR with the HTBI primer set. TCRdb re-derived calls from the multiplex PCR reads in MiXCR, one entry per CDR3 protein. This sample has around 99,000 distinct CDR3 sequences, with about 15% found just once. Stable disease denoted Graves' hyperthyroidism without ophthalmopathy progression within 18 months. To note about this clonotype: Its target is not known. A read error may explain this, as a much larger clone is one base away.

The CDR3 sequence is 13 residues long. The V and J genes are TRBV12-3 or TRBV12-4 and TRBJ1-2, with D tentatively TRBD1 (6 bases). Sample: blood. This clonotype was sampled from a woman aged 45-65 years with Graves' hyperthyroidism. CDR3 loop: CGSSSQGSNGYTF. The CDR3 DNA reads TGTGGCAGCAGTTCACAGGGATCTAATGGCTACACCTTC.